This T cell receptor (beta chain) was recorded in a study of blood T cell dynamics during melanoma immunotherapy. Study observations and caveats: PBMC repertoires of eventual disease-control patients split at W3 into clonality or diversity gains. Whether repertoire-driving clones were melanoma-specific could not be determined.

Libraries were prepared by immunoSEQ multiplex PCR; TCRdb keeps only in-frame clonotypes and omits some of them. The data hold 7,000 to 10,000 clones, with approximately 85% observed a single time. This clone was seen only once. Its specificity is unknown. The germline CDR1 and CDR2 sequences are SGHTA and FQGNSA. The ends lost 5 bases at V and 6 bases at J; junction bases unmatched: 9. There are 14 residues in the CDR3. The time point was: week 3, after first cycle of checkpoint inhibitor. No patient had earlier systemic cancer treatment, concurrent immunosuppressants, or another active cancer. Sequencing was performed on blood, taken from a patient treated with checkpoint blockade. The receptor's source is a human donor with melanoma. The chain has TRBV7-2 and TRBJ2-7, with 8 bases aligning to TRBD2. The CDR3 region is CASSPGLALGEQYF. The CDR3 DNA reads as TGTGCCAGCAGCCCCGGACTAGCCCTCGGCGAGCAGTACTTC.